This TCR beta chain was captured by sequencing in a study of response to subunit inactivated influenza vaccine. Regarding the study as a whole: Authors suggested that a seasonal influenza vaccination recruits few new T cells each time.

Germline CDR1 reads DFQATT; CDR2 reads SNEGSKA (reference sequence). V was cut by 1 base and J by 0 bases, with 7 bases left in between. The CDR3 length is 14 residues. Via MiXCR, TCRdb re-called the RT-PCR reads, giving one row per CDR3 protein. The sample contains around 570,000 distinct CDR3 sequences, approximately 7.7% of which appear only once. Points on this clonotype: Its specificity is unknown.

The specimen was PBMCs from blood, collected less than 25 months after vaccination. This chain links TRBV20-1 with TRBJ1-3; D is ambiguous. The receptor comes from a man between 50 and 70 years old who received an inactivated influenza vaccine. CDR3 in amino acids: CSARVDGSGNTIYF. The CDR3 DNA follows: TGCAGTGCTAGAGTCGACGGCTCTGGAAACACCATATATTTT.